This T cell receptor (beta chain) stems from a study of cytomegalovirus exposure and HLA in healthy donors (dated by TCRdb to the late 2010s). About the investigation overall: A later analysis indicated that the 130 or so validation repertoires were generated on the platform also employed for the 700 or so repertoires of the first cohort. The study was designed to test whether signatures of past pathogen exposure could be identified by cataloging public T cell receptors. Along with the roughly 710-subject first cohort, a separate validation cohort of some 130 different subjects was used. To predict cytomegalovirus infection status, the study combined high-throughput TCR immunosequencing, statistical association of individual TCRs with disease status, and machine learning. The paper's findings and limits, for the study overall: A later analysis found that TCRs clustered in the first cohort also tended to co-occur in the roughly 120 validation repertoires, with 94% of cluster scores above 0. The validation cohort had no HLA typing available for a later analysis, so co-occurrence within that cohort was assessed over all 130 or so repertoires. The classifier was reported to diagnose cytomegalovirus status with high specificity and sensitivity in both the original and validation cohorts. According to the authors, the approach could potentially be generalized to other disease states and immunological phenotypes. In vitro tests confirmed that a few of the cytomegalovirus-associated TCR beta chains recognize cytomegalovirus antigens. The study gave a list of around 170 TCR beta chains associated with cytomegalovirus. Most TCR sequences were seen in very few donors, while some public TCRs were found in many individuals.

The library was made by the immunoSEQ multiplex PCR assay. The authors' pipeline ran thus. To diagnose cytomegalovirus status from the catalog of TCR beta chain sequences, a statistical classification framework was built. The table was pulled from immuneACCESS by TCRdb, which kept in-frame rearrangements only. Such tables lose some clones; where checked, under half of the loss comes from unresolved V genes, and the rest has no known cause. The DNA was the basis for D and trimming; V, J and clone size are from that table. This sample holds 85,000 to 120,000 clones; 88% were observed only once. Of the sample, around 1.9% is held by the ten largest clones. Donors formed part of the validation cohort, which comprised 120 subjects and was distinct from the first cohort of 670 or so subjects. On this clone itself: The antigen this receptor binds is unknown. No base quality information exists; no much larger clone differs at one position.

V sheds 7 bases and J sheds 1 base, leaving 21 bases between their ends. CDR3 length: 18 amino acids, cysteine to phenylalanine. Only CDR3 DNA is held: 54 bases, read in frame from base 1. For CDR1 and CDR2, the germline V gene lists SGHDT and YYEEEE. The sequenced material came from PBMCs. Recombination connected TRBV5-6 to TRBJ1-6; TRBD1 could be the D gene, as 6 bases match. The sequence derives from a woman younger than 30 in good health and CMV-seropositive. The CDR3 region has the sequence CASLRSRGGQSYNSPLHF. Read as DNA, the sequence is TGTGCCAGCTTACGGTCTCGGGGGGGGCAGTCCTATAATTCACCCCTCCACTTT. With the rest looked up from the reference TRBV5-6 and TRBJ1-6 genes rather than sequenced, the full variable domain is DAGVTQSPTHLIKTRGQQVTLRCSPKSGHDTVSWYQQALGQGPQFIFQYYEEEERQRGNFPDRFSGHQFPNYSSELNVNALLLGDSALYLCASLRSRGGQSYNSPLHFGNGTRLTVT.